The 11 T cell receptor beta chains listed next were all sequenced from one sample in a study of T cells in Graves' hyperthyroidism and ophthalmopathy. Regions amplified from RNA transcripts were the TCR beta CDR3 regions. HTBI primers were used for first-round RT-PCR of the TCR CDR3. TCRdb reanalysed the multiplex PCR reads using MiXCR and keeps one entry per CDR3 protein. The sample contains about 840,000 distinct CDR3 sequences, 38% of which appear only once. The source material was blood. These TCRs come from a man aged 18-30 years with Graves' hyperthyroidism.

With respect to this clonotype: The junction and the germline gene differ at one end; a read error may be behind it. The genes are TRBV7-9 and TRBJ2-7; D is uncertain. Germline values: CDR1 SEHNR, CDR2 FQNEAQ (reference sequence). This CDR3 is 15 amino acids long. DNA for the CDR3: TGTGCCAGCAGTTTAGAAACAGAAAAGCCCTACGAGCAGTACTTC. Its translation is CASSLETEKPYEQYF.

This rearrangement joins TRBV24-1 to TRBJ2-2; TRBD1 matches 7 bases. The ends lost 4 bases at V and 5 bases at J; junction bases unmatched: 9. The CDR3 consists of 16 residues. Germline CDR1 reads KGHDR; CDR2 reads SFDVKD. The CDR3 is CATSDQTGEWTGELFF. CDR3 in DNA: TGTGCCACCAGTGACCAAACAGGGGAGTGGACCGGGGAGCTGTTTTTT.

The chain has TRBV20-1 and TRBJ1-4, with D unresolved. This CDR3 is built from 13 residues. Germline CDR1 reads DFQATT; CDR2 reads SNEGSKA (reference sequence). Trimming stripped 2 bases from V and 4 bases from J, with 8 bases between. The CDR3 DNA reads as TGCAGTGCTAGAAGTCTATATAATGAAAAACTGTTTTTT. Translating gives CSARSLYNEKLFF.

This sequence joins TRBV20-1 and TRBJ2-7; TRBD2 matches 10 bases. The V gene's germline CDR1 is DFQATT and CDR2 SNEGSKA (reference sequence). This CDR3 is 16 amino acids long. The ends lost 2 bases at V and 2 bases at J; junction bases unmatched: 9. The CDR3 protein is CSARPKTGTSAYEQYF. CDR3 coding DNA: TGCAGTGCTAGACCCAAGACCGGGACTAGCGCCTACGAGCAGTACTTC.

Points on this clonotype: A read error may account for a junction end that differs from germline. This rearrangement joins TRBV4-1 to TRBJ2-5, with 7 bases aligning to TRBD1. CDR1 MGHRA and CDR2 YSYEKL come from the germline V gene. CDR3 size: 14 residues. The CDR3 reads CASSQEGQEETQYF. The CDR3 DNA reads TGTGCCAGCAGCCAAGAAGGACAGGAAGAGACCCAGTACTTC.

The chain employs TRBV6-1 and TRBJ2-7, with D perhaps being TRBD1 or TRBD2 (5 bases each). Germline-derived CDR1 and CDR2 are MNHNS and SASEGT. CDR3 length: 15 amino acids. Deletions cut 4 bases from V and 2 bases from J, with 15 bases between. The CDR3: CASSVEGSNTYEQYF. In nucleotides, the CDR3 is TGTGCCAGCAGTGTAGAGGGGAGCAATACCTACGAGCAGTACTTC.

V gene TRBV20-1 combines with J gene TRBJ1-1; D is unresolved. V gave up 0 bases and J gave up 1 base, with 9 bases separating them. CDR3 length equals 14 residues. Per germline, CDR1 DFQATT and CDR2 SNEGSKA (reference sequence). CDR3 nucleotides: TGCAGTGCTAGAGATCCCACACCGAACACTGAAGCTTTCTTT. Translating it yields CSARDPTPNTEAFF.

The gene calls are TRBV4-1 and TRBJ1-6, with TRBD1 matching over 10 bases. The CDR3 is 16 residues long. V shed 2 bases and J 3 bases; nucleotides not matched to a gene: 1. Per germline, CDR1 MGHRA and CDR2 YSYEKL. The CDR3 nucleotides read TGCGCCAGCAGCCAACGGACAGGGGGCTATAATTCACCCCTCCACTTT. It encodes CASSQRTGGYNSPLHF.

Notes on this clonotype: At one end the junction does not follow the germline gene, possibly because of a read error. V usage is TRBV7-2 and J usage is TRBJ1-2; the match to TRBD1 covers 8 bases. The CDR3 covers 15 residues. Per germline, CDR1 SGHTA and CDR2 FQGNSA. CDR3 coding DNA: TGTGTCAGCAGCCACCTCGGGACAGGAAACTATGGCTACACCTTC. This codes for CVSSHLGTGNYGYTF.

The chain uses TRBV29-1 and TRBJ2-2, with 9 bases identical to TRBD1. Germline V gives CDR1 SQVTM, CDR2 ANQGSEA. This CDR3 contains 14 residues. Trimming cost V 5 bases and J 5 bases; bases outside gene matches: 6. The CDR3 coding sequence is TGCAGCGTTAAACAGGGGGCTTGGACCGGGGAGCTGTTTTTT. Translating gives CSVKQGAWTGELFF.

This rearrangement joins TRBV7-8 to TRBJ2-7; D is ambiguous. Matching the DNA end better, TRBJ2-1 makes the J call doubtful. The CDR3 extends over 13 amino acids. Germline V gene sequence: CDR1 SGHVS, CDR2 FQNEAQ. CDR3 in DNA: TGTGCCAGCAGCGCCTCTGAGGATAGTGAGCAGTTCTTC. Protein: CASSASEDSEQFF.